The T cell receptor beta chain described here comes from a study of T cells after yellow fever vaccination. Study overall: When fractions had low cell numbers, they were prepared with SMART-Seq v4 Ultra Low Input. General study findings and limits: The secondary response peaked faster, at day 5 versus 15, but was weaker.

The CDR3 length is 20 residues. Germline CDR1 and CDR2: SGHVS and FQNEAQ. Trimming cost V 2 bases and J 6 bases, with 28 bases left between them. 5'RACE template switching produced TCR cDNA carrying a universal primer site and UMIs. From the 5' RACE reads, TCRdb called clonotypes with MiXCR, one entry per CDR3 protein. The repertoire holds a few hundred thousand distinct CDR3 sequences, with about 19% as singletons. On this clonotype itself: Its antigen remains unknown.

The chain links TRBV7-8 to TRBJ2-2, with a possible D match to TRBD1 (7 bases). The clonotype comes from a man aged 25 to 45 who received the YFV17D yellow fever vaccine. This specimen consisted of PBMCs, obtained 15 days after the yellow fever booster vaccination. Here the CDR3 reads CASSLLGQVSTGRFPGELFF. The CDR3, as DNA: TGTGCCAGCAGCTTACTTGGCCAGGTCTCGACAGGGAGGTTCCCCGGGGAGCTGTTTTTT.